This entry describes one TCR beta chain. This clone was counted ten times or more. Which antigen it targets is not known. Base qualities are not provided; no much larger clone lies one nucleotide away. This record belongs to a study of control samples from healthy donors and cancer patients (dated by TCRdb to 2019 to 2021). To prepare the library, the immunoSEQ multiplex PCR assay was applied. This immuneACCESS table, as held by TCRdb, lists in-frame sequences with V and J called but not all clones. Of the missing ones, under half trace to an unresolved V gene in checked studies; the others have no known cause. For this sample the table gives about 98,000 clones, of which about 79% were detected only once. Under 12% of the sample is held by the ten biggest clonotypes. The material sequenced was blood. The TCR comes from a woman between 25 and 40 years old in good health.

The CDR3: CASSPRDRVPSEQFF. The DNA sequence follows: TGTGCCAGCAGCCCCCGGGACAGGGTCCCCAGTGAGCAGTTCTTC. The V and J segments used are TRBV5-4 and TRBJ2-1; 9 bases in the middle match TRBD1. After removal of 4 bases from V and 9 bases from J, the junction retains 11 bases not matched to a gene. Measured from the cysteine to the phenylalanine, the CDR3 is 15 residues long. Just CDR3 DNA is preserved here, 45 bases in frame from base 1. CDR1 SGHNT and CDR2 YYREEE are derived from the germline V gene (reference sequence).